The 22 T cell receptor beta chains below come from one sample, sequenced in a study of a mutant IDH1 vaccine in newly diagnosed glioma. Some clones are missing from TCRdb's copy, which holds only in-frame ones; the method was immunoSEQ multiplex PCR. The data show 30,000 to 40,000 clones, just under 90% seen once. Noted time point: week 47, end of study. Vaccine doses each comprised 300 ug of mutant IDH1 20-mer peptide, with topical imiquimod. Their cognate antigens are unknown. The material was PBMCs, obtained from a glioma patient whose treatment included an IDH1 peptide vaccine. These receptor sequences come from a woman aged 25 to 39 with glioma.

The CDR3 bases are TGTGCCAGCAGTGAGCAGGGGCAGAGTGAAGCTTTCTTT. This encodes CASSEQGQSEAFF. J is TRBJ1-1 and V is TRBV6-1; weak D call: TRBD1 (6 bases). CDR3 length: 13 residues. CDR1 MNHNS and CDR2 SASEGT come from the germline V gene. Trimming stripped 3 bases from V and 7 bases from J, with 12 bases between.

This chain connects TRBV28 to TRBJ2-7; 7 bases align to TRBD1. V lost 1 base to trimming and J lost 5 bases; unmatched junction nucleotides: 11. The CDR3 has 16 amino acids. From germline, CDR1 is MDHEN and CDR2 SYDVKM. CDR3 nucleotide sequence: TGTGCCAGCAGTTTATTCTCGACAGGGTCGAGGAACGAGCAGTACTTC. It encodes CASSLFSTGSRNEQYF.

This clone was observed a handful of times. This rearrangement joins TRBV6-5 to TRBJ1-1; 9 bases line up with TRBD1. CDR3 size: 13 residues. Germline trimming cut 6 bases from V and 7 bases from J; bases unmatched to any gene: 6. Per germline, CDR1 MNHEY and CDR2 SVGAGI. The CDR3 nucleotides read TGTGCCAGCAGGTTGCCGGGACAGGGTGAAGCTTTCTTT. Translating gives CASRLPGQGEAFF.

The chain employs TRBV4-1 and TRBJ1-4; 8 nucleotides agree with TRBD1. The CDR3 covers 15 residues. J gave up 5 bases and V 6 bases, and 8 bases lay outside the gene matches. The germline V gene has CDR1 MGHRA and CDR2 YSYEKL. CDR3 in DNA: TGCGCCAGCAGGAGACCAGGGGGCATGAATGAAAAACTGTTTTTT. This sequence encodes CASRRPGGMNEKLFF.

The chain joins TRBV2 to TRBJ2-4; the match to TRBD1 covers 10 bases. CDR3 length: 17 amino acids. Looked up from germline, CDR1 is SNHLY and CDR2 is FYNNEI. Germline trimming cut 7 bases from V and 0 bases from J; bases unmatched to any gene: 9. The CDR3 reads CASIETGGRLAKNIQYF. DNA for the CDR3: TGTGCCAGCATCGAGACAGGGGGCCGATTAGCCAAAAACATTCAGTACTTC.

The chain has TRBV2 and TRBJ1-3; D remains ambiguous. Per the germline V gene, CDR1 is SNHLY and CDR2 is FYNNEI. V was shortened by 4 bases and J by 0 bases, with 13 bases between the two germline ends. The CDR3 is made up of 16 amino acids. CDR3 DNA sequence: TGTGCCAGCAGTGCAACCGCCTTGAGCTCTGGAAACACCATATATTTT. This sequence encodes CASSATALSSGNTIYF.

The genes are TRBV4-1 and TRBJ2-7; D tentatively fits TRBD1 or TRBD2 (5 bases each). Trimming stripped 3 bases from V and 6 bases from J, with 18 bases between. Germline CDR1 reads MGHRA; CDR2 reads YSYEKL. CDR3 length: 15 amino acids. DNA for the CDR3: TGCGCCAGCAGCCAGGGAAGAGGGGTCACGGGCGAGCAGTACTTC. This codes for CASSQGRGVTGEQYF.

The chain's CDR3 is CASSVEGKPQHF. As DNA, the CDR3 is TGTGCCAGCAGTGTTGAAGGGAAGCCCCAGCATTTT. The genes are TRBV6-1 and TRBJ1-5; D unresolved. Per the germline V gene, CDR1 is MNHNS and CDR2 is SASEGT. Between the trimmed V and J ends, which lost 4 bases and 8 bases, there was a span of 9 bases. This CDR3 contains 12 residues.

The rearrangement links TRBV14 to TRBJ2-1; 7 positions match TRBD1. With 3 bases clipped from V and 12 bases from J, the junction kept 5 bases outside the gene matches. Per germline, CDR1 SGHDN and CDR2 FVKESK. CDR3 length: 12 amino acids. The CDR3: CASSHATGMQFF. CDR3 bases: TGTGCCAGCAGCCACGCGACAGGGATGCAGTTCTTC.

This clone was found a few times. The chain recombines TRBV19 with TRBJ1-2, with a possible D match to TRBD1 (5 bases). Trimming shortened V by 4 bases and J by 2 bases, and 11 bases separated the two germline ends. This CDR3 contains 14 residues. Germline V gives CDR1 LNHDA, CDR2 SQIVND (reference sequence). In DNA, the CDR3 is TGTGCCAGTAGTAGGGGCAGAATCAACTATGGCTACACCTTC. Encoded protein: CASSRGRINYGYTF.

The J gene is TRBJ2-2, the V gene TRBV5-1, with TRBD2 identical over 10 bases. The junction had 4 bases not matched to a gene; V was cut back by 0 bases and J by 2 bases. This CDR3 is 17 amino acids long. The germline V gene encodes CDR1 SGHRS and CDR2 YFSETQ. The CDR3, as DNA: TGCGCCAGCAGCTTGGCCTCTAGCGGGGGTAACACCGGGGAGCTGTTTTTT. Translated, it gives CASSLASSGGNTGELFF.

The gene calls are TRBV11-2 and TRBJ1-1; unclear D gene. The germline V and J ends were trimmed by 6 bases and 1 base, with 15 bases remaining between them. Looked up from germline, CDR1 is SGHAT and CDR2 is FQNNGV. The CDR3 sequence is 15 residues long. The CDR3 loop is CASRSVVGANTEAFF. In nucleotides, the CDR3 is TGTGCCAGCAGATCAGTGGTGGGCGCGAACACTGAAGCTTTCTTT.

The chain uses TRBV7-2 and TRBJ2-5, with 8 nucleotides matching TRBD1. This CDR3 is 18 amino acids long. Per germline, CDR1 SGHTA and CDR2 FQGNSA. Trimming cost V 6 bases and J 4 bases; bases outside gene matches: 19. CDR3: CASRRVEDREGLRETQYF. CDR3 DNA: TGTGCCAGCAGAAGAGTAGAGGACAGGGAAGGTCTTCGAGAGACCCAGTACTTC.

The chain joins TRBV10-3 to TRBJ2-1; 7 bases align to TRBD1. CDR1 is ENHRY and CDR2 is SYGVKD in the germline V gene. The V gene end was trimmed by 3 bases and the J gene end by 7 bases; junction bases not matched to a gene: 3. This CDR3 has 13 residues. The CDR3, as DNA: TGTGCCATCAGTGACGAGGGGGCAAATGAGCAGTTCTTC. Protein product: CAISDEGANEQFF.

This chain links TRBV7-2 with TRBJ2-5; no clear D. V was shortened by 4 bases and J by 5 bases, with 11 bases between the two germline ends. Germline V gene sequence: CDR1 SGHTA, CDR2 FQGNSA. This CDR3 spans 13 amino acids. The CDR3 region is CASSSHMGETQYF. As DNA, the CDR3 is TGTGCCAGCAGCTCTCACATGGGGGAGACCCAGTACTTC.

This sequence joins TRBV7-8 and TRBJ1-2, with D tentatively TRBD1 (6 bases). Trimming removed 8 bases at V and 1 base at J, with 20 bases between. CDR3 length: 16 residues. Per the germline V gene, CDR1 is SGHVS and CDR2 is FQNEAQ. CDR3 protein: CASFPQVRGGNYGYTF. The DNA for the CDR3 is TGTGCCAGCTTCCCCCAGGTACGAGGGGGTAACTATGGCTACACCTTC.

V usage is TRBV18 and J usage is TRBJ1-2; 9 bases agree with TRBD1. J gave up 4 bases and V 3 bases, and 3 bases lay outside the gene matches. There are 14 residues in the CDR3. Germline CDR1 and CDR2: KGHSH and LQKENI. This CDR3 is CASSPGQGVYGYTF. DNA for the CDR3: TGTGCCAGCTCACCGGGACAGGGAGTCTATGGCTACACCTTC. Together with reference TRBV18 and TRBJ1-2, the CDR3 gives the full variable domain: NAGVMQNPRHLVRRRGQEARLRCSPMKGHSHVYWYRQLPEEGLKFMVYLQKENIIDESGMPKERFSAEFPKEGPSILRIQQVVRGDSAAYFCASSPGQGVYGYTFGSGTRLTVV.

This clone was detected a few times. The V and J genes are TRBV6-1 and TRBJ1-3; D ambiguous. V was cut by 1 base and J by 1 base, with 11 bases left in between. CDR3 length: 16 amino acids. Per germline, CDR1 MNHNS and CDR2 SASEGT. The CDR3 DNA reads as TGTGCCAGCAGTGAAGGTCCACATCCTTCTGGAAACACCATATATTTT. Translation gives CASSEGPHPSGNTIYF.

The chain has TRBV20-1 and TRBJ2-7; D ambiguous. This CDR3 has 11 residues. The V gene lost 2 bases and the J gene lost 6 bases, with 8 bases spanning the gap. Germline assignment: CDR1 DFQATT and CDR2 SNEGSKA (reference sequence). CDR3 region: CSARLRLEQYF. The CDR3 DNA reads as TGCAGTGCTAGACTACGGCTCGAGCAGTACTTC.

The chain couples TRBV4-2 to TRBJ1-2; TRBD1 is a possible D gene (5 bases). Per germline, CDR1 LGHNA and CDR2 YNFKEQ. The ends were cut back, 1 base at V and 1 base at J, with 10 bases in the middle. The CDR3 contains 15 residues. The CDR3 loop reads CASSQVDSFNYGYTF. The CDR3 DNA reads TGTGCCAGCAGCCAAGTAGACAGCTTTAACTATGGCTACACCTTC.

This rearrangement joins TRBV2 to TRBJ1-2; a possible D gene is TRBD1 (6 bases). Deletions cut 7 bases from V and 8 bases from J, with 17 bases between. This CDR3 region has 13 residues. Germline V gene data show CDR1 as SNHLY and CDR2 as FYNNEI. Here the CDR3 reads CASTLTGWKGYTF. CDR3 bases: TGTGCCAGCACTCTAACAGGGTGGAAGGGCTACACCTTC.

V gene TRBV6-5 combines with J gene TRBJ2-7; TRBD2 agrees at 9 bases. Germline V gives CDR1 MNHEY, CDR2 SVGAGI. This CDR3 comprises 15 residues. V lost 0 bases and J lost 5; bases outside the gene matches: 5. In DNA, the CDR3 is TGTGCCAGCAGTTACTCGAGGCGGGGGGGCAACGAGCAGTACTTC. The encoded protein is CASSYSRRGGNEQYF.